The 7 T cell receptor beta chains given below trace back to one sample, sequenced in a study of cytotoxic CD8 clonotypes in ibrutinib-treated CLL. This table comes from immunoSEQ multiplex PCR, and its TCRdb copy is limited to in-frame clones, with some not included. The sample has 150,000 to 200,000 clones; approximately 80% are singletons. The starting material was PBMCs, obtained after 12 months of ibrutinib treatment. Receptors originate from a human donor with chronic lymphocytic leukemia.

The rearrangement uses TRBV4-1 and TRBJ2-1; a weak D match, TRBD1 (5 bases). Germline values: CDR1 MGHRA, CDR2 YSYEKL. V was cut by 4 bases and J by 0 bases, with 13 bases left in between. The length of the CDR3 is 16 residues. In nucleotides, the CDR3 is TGCGCCAGCAGCCCAGGGTTGGGGCGCTCCTACAATGAGCAGTTCTTC. This sequence encodes CASSPGLGRSYNEQFF.

V is TRBV7-2 and J is TRBJ2-4; D may correspond to TRBD1 or TRBD2 (5 bases each). V was clipped by 0 bases and J by 3 bases, with 9 bases between them. In germline, CDR1 is SGHTA, CDR2 FQGNSA. This CDR3 has 15 residues. The CDR3, as DNA: TGTGCCAGCAGCTTAGCCGGGACGTTCAAAAACATTCAGTACTTC. It encodes CASSLAGTFKNIQYF. The variable domain in full, completed from reference TRBV7-2 and TRBJ2-4, reads GAGVSQSPSNKVTEKGKDVELRCDPISGHTALYWYRQSLGQGLEFLIYFQGNSAPDKSGLPSDRFSAERTGGSVSTLTIQRTQQEDSAVYLCASSLAGTFKNIQYFGAGTRLSVL.

This clone occurred a few times. The chain uses TRBV5-1 and TRBJ2-7, with 10 bases lining up with TRBD1. The CDR3 spans 14 residues. CDR1 SGHRS and CDR2 YFSETQ come from the germline V gene. V dropped 6 bases and J dropped 3; count of bases not matched to a gene: 6. The CDR3 spells CASTQTGGFYEQYF. CDR3 nucleotide sequence: TGCGCCAGCACCCAGACAGGGGGCTTCTACGAGCAGTACTTC.

V gene TRBV19 combines with J gene TRBJ1-6, with 7 bases matching TRBD1. Germline values: CDR1 LNHDA, CDR2 SQIVND (reference sequence). This CDR3 has 16 residues. The J segment lost 9 bases and the V segment lost 6 bases, leaving 14 bases of the junction unmatched. CDR3 region: CASRGTALVGGSPLHF. The CDR3 DNA sequence: TGTGCCAGTAGAGGGACAGCCCTGGTGGGGGGTTCACCCCTCCACTTT.

CDR3 protein: CASSLDHSGNTIYF. As DNA, the CDR3 is TGTGCCAGCAGTTTGGACCACTCTGGAAACACCATATATTTT. V gene TRBV6-5 combines with J gene TRBJ1-3, with D unresolved. There are 14 residues in the CDR3. Germline CDR1 reads MNHEY; CDR2 reads SVGAGI. The ends were cut back, 4 bases at V and 0 bases at J, with 7 bases in the middle.

The chain has TRBV7-2 and TRBJ2-7; D ambiguous. Trimming took off 1 base at V and 4 bases at J, with 2 bases between the two ends. Looked up from germline, CDR1 is SGHTA and CDR2 is FQGNSA. This CDR3 spans 11 amino acids. The CDR3 DNA sequence: TGTGCCAGCAGCTTAGAGTACGAGCAGTACTTC. It specifies CASSLEYEQYF.

For the CDR3, the DNA is TGTGCCAGCACCTCCATCGTCGGGCCAACTAATGAAAAACTGTTTTTT. It encodes CASTSIVGPTNEKLFF. The chain recombines TRBV28 with TRBJ1-4; D call uncertain. V gave up 7 bases and J gave up 0 bases, with 15 bases separating them. This CDR3 is built from 16 residues. Germline V gene sequence: CDR1 MDHEN, CDR2 SYDVKM.